Listed below are T cell receptor beta chains from one sample, sequenced in a study of blood T cell repertoires in COVID-19. Measured with immunoSEQ multiplex PCR; TCRdb has only the in-frame clones, and not every one. Of 350,000 to 450,000 clones in the sample, 75% to 90% were seen once. What was sequenced was PBMCs or T cells enriched from blood (not recorded which). The receptors were sampled from a man younger than 40 who had recovered from COVID-19. CDR3s include the opening cysteine and the closing phenylalanine or tryptophan. Each record gives: V gene, D gene, J gene, clone size, CDR3 protein, CDR3 DNA. D genes are given only for firm matches. Not all rows give a size; the values are once, few, many and, for expanded clones, a class.

v_gene: TRBV24-1; d_gene: NA; j_gene: TRBJ1-2; abundance: NA; CDR3aa: CATSDTGSGGYTF; CDR3nt: TGTGCCACCAGTGATACCGGCTCGGGTGGCTACACCTTC
v_gene: TRBV10-1; d_gene: TRBD1; j_gene: TRBJ1-5; abundance: NA; CDR3aa: CASSGRGNQPQHF; CDR3nt: TGCGCCAGCAGTGGCAGGGGGAATCAGCCCCAGCATTTT
v_gene: TRBV20-1; d_gene: NA; j_gene: TRBJ2-7; abundance: NA; CDR3aa: CSASSPSFSYEQYF; CDR3nt: TGCAGTGCTAGTTCCCCTAGCTTTAGCTACGAGCAGTACTTC
v_gene: TRBV6-5; d_gene: TRBD1; j_gene: TRBJ2-3; abundance: NA; CDR3aa: CASSARDRGADTQYF; CDR3nt: TGTGCCAGCAGCGCACGGGACAGGGGGGCAGATACGCAGTATTTT
v_gene: TRBV5-1; d_gene: TRBD2; j_gene: TRBJ2-7; abundance: NA; CDR3aa: CASSLALAGVDEQYF; CDR3nt: TGCGCCAGCAGCTTAGCCCTAGCGGGAGTAGACGAGCAGTACTTC
v_gene: TRBV13; d_gene: TRBD1; j_gene: TRBJ2-7; abundance: NA; CDR3aa: CASSPGQGRGEQYF; CDR3nt: TGTGCCAGCAGCCCAGGACAGGGCCGGGGCGAGCAGTACTTC
v_gene: TRBV5-1; d_gene: TRBD1; j_gene: TRBJ1-1; abundance: once; CDR3aa: CASSAGQGTEAFF; CDR3nt: TGCGCCAGCAGCGCCGGACAGGGAACTGAAGCTTTCTTT
v_gene: TRBV19; d_gene: NA; j_gene: TRBJ1-5; abundance: once; CDR3aa: CASSQGHSNQPQHF; CDR3nt: TGTGCCAGTAGTCAGGGTCATAGCAATCAGCCCCAGCATTTT
v_gene: TRBV4-1; d_gene: TRBD1; j_gene: TRBJ2-7; abundance: NA; CDR3aa: CASSQPGQGSEQFSYEQYF; CDR3nt: TGCGCCAGCAGCCAACCGGGACAGGGTTCGGAACAGTTCTCCTACGAGCAGTACTTC
v_gene: TRBV4-1; d_gene: NA; j_gene: TRBJ2-7; abundance: NA; CDR3aa: CASSHMGHEQYF; CDR3nt: TGCGCCAGCAGCCATATGGGCCACGAGCAGTACTTC
v_gene: TRBV11-2; d_gene: TRBD2; j_gene: TRBJ2-3; abundance: NA; CDR3aa: CASSLDRASGRARDTQYF; CDR3nt: TGTGCCAGCAGCTTAGATAGGGCTAGCGGGAGGGCCAGAGATACGCAGTATTTT
v_gene: TRBV5-1; d_gene: NA; j_gene: TRBJ2-7; abundance: NA; CDR3aa: CASSVSGSYEQYF; CDR3nt: TGCGCCAGCAGCGTGAGCGGCTCCTACGAGCAGTACTTC
v_gene: TRBV28; d_gene: NA; j_gene: TRBJ2-1; abundance: NA; CDR3aa: CASSLLSRGTAYNEQFF; CDR3nt: TGTGCCAGCAGTTTACTCTCCCGCGGGACAGCCTACAATGAGCAGTTCTTC
v_gene: TRBV28; d_gene: NA; j_gene: TRBJ1-5; abundance: few; CDR3aa: CATRIRVGYGGNQPQHF; CDR3nt: TGTGCCACCCGGATCCGTGTCGGGTACGGGGGCAATCAGCCCCAGCATTTT
v_gene: TRBV2; d_gene: NA; j_gene: TRBJ2-1; abundance: NA; CDR3aa: CASRSLAPNEQFF; CDR3nt: TGTGCCAGCAGGTCACTAGCACCCAATGAGCAGTTCTTC
v_gene: TRBV18; d_gene: NA; j_gene: TRBJ1-4; abundance: NA; CDR3aa: CASSPMDSLRLKLFF; CDR3nt: TGTGCCAGCTCACCAATGGACAGCCTTAGACTAAAACTGTTTTTT
v_gene: TRBV10-3; d_gene: TRBD1; j_gene: TRBJ2-7; abundance: NA; CDR3aa: CAISVVGGAYEQYF; CDR3nt: TGTGCCATCAGTGTTGTAGGGGGCGCCTACGAGCAGTACTTC
v_gene: TRBV2; d_gene: TRBD1; j_gene: TRBJ1-2; abundance: NA; CDR3aa: CASRFPTGGWGYTF; CDR3nt: TGTGCCAGCAGATTTCCGACAGGGGGCTGGGGCTACACCTTC
v_gene: TRBV5-1; d_gene: TRBD1; j_gene: TRBJ1-4; abundance: NA; CDR3aa: CASSMTGVGEKLFF; CDR3nt: TGCGCCAGCAGCATGACAGGGGTGGGTGAAAAACTGTTTTTT
v_gene: TRBV3-1/TRBV3-2; d_gene: NA; j_gene: TRBJ1-1; abundance: NA; CDR3aa: CASSQLRDSEAFF; CDR3nt: TGTGCCAGCAGCCAACTCAGGGACTCTGAAGCTTTCTTT
v_gene: TRBV5-6; d_gene: TRBD1; j_gene: TRBJ1-1; abundance: few; CDR3aa: CASSFWDRDTEAFF; CDR3nt: TGTGCCAGCAGCTTTTGGGACAGGGACACTGAAGCTTTCTTT
v_gene: TRBV28; d_gene: NA; j_gene: TRBJ2-5; abundance: NA; CDR3aa: CASSLGSQETQYF; CDR3nt: TGTGCCAGCAGCCTCGGGTCCCAAGAGACCCAGTACTTC
v_gene: TRBV9; d_gene: NA; j_gene: TRBJ1-3; abundance: NA; CDR3aa: CASSKTGSGNTIYF; CDR3nt: TGTGCCAGCAGTAAGACAGGCTCTGGAAACACCATATATTTT
v_gene: TRBV4-2; d_gene: TRBD2; j_gene: TRBJ2-3; abundance: NA; CDR3aa: CASSLGLAGDPDTQYF; CDR3nt: TGTGCCAGCAGCCTCGGACTAGCGGGAGACCCAGATACGCAGTATTTT
v_gene: TRBV19; d_gene: TRBD1; j_gene: TRBJ1-3; abundance: NA; CDR3aa: CASIQGGTVLDTIYF; CDR3nt: TGTGCCAGTATTCAAGGTGGGACAGTCTTAGACACCATATATTTT
v_gene: TRBV9; d_gene: TRBD2; j_gene: TRBJ2-1; abundance: NA; CDR3aa: CASTLAGGEINEQFF; CDR3nt: TGTGCCAGCACCTTGGCGGGGGGAGAGATAAATGAGCAGTTCTTC
v_gene: TRBV12-3/TRBV12-4; d_gene: NA; j_gene: TRBJ1-5; abundance: NA; CDR3aa: CASSLGVTQHF; CDR3nt: TGTGCCAGCAGTTTAGGAGTGACCCAGCATTTT
v_gene: TRBV4-1; d_gene: NA; j_gene: TRBJ2-4; abundance: NA; CDR3aa: CASSQDGTPIQYF; CDR3nt: TGCGCCAGCAGCCAAGACGGGACTCCTATTCAGTACTTC
v_gene: TRBV5-6; d_gene: NA; j_gene: TRBJ2-7; abundance: NA; CDR3aa: CASSHRVLGEQYF; CDR3nt: TGTGCCAGCAGCCATCGGGTGCTAGGCGAGCAGTACTTC
v_gene: TRBV18; d_gene: NA; j_gene: TRBJ1-3; abundance: few; CDR3aa: CASSPSPRSGNTIYF; CDR3nt: TGTGCCAGCTCACCCTCCCCCCGCTCTGGAAACACCATATATTTT
v_gene: TRBV2; d_gene: NA; j_gene: TRBJ1-1; abundance: NA; CDR3aa: CASSDPMTEAFF; CDR3nt: TGTGCCAGCAGTGACCCCATGACTGAAGCTTTCTTT
v_gene: TRBV18; d_gene: NA; j_gene: TRBJ1-1; abundance: NA; CDR3aa: CASSPPAGRDTEAFF; CDR3nt: TGTGCCAGCTCACCCCCCGCTGGGAGGGACACTGAAGCTTTCTTT
v_gene: TRBV4-1; d_gene: TRBD1; j_gene: TRBJ1-1; abundance: NA; CDR3aa: CASSQGVSTGVGETEAFF; CDR3nt: TGCGCCAGCAGCCAAGGCGTCAGTACAGGGGTGGGCGAGACTGAAGCTTTCTTT
v_gene: TRBV5-1; d_gene: NA; j_gene: TRBJ2-5; abundance: NA; CDR3aa: CASRDRRDETQYF; CDR3nt: TGCGCCAGCAGAGACAGGAGAGATGAGACCCAGTACTTC
v_gene: TRBV20-1; d_gene: TRBD2; j_gene: TRBJ2-3; abundance: NA; CDR3aa: CSASSRGREDPTDTQYF; CDR3nt: TGCAGTGCTAGTTCTCGTGGGAGGGAAGACCCCACAGATACGCAGTATTTT